The clone carrying this T cell receptor beta chain came up many times. Researchers amplified the TCR beta CDR3 regions from RNA transcripts. The HTBI primer set was used in a first-round RT-PCR of the TCR CDR3. Via MiXCR, TCRdb re-called the multiplex PCR reads, giving one row per CDR3 protein. This repertoire shows nearly 600,000 distinct CDR3 sequences, 14% found once; its top ten account for roughly 7%. These data come from a study of T cells in Graves' hyperthyroidism and ophthalmopathy. V trimming: 3 bases; J trimming: 5 bases; junction bases outside the gene matches: 13. This CDR3 is built from 17 residues. Germline CDR1 is GTSNPN and CDR2 is SVGIG (reference sequence).

The sequenced sample consisted of blood. The chain employs TRBV30 and TRBJ2-5; TRBD2 agrees at 12 bases. The source is a woman aged 18-29 years with Graves' ophthalmopathy. The chain's CDR3 is CAWSETLAGGPRETQYF. In DNA, the CDR3 is TGTGCCTGGAGCGAGACTCTAGCGGGAGGGCCTAGGGAGACCCAGTACTTC.